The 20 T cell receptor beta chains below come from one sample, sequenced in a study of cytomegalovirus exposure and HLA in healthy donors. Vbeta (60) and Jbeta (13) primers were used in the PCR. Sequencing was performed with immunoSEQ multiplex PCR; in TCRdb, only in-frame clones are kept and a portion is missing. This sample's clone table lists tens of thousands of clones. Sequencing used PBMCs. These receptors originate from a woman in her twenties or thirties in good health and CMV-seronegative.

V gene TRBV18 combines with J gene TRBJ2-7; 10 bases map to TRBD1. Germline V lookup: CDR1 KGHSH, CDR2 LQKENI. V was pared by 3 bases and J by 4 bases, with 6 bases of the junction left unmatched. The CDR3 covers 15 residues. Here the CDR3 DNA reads TGTGCCAGCTCACCTTCGACAGGGGGCTTGTACGAGCAGTACTTC. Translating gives CASSPSTGGLYEQYF.

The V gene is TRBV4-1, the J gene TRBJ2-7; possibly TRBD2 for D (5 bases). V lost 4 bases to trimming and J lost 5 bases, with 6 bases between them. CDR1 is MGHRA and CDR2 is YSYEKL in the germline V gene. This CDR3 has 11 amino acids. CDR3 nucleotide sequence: TGCGCCAGCAGCCCCGGGGACGAGCAGTACTTC. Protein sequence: CASSPGDEQYF.

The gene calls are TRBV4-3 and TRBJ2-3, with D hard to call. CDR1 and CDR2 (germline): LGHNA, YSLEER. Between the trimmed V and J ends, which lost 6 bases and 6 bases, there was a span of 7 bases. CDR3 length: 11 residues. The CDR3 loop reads CASSPEDTQYF. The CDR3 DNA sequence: TGCGCCAGCAGTCCCGAGGATACGCAGTATTTT.

This CDR3 reads CASSYSGQRPSGTQYF. In DNA form, the CDR3 reads TGTGCCAGCAGTTACTCGGGACAGCGTCCTTCGGGGACCCAGTACTTC. The V gene is TRBV6-5, the J gene TRBJ2-5; TRBD1 aligns across 7 bases. This CDR3 has 16 residues. V was clipped by 0 bases and J by 7 bases; unmatched bases: 11. Per the germline V gene, CDR1 is MNHEY and CDR2 is SVGAGI.

The CDR3 loop reads CASSPRTGAEQYF. The CDR3 DNA sequence: TGTGCCAGCAGTCCCAGGACAGGGGCCGAGCAGTACTTC. The V call is TRBV28, the J call TRBJ2-7, with TRBD1 matching 9 bases. V lost 5 bases, J lost 6 bases, and 5 bases stayed unmatched. Germline values: CDR1 MDHEN, CDR2 SYDVKM. This CDR3 is 13 amino acids long.

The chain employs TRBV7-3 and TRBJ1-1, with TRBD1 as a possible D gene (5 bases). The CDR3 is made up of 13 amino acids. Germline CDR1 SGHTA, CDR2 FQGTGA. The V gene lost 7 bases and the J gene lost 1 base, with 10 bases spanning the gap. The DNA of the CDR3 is TGTGCCAGCAAGGTGGACACGAACACTGAAGCTTTCTTT. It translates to CASKVDTNTEAFF.

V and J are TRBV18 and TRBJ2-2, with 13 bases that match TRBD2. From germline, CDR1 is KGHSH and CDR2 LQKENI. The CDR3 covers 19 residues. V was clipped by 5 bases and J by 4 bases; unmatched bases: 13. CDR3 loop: CASSAPGLAGLRGTGELFF. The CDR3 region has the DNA TGTGCCAGCTCAGCTCCGGGACTAGCGGGGCTTCGGGGCACCGGGGAGCTGTTTTTT.

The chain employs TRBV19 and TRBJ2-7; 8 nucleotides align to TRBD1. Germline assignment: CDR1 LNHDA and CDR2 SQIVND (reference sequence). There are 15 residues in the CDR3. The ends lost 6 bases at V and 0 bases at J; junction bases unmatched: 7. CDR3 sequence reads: CASRDRDRSSYEQYF. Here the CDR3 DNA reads TGTGCCAGTAGGGACCGGGACAGGAGCTCCTACGAGCAGTACTTC. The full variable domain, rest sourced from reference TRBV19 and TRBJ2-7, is DGGITQSPKYLFRKEGQNVTLSCEQNLNHDAMYWYRQDPGQGLRLIYYSQIVNDFQKGDIAEGYSVSREKKESFPLTVTSAQKNPTAFYLCASRDRDRSSYEQYFGPGTRLTVT.

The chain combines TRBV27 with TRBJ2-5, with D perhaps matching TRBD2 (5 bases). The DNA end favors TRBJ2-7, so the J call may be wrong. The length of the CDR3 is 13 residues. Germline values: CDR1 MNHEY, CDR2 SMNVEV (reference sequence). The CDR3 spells CASRRKLGYEQYF. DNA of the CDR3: TGTGCCAGCAGGAGAAAACTAGGCTACGAGCAGTACTTC.

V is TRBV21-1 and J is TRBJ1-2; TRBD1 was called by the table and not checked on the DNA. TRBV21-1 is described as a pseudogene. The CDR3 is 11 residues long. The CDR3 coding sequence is TGTGCCAGCAGCAAAATTCAGGGCTACACCTTC. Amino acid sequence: CASSKIQGYTF.

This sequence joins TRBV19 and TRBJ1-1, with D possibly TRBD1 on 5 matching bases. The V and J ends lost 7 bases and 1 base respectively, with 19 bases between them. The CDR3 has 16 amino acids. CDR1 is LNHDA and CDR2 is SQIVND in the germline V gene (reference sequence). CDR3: CASMKLGAGSNTEAFF. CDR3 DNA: TGTGCCAGTATGAAGTTAGGGGCCGGATCGAACACTGAAGCTTTCTTT.

The CDR3 DNA sequence: TGTGCCAGCAGCTTAGATCCCGAAGCCACCGGGGAGCTGTTTTTT. It encodes CASSLDPEATGELFF. V and J are TRBV11-2 and TRBJ2-2; no definite D call. With 0 bases removed from V and 4 bases from J, the gap between germline ends came to 9 bases. This CDR3 spans 15 amino acids. The germline V gene encodes CDR1 SGHAT and CDR2 FQNNGV.

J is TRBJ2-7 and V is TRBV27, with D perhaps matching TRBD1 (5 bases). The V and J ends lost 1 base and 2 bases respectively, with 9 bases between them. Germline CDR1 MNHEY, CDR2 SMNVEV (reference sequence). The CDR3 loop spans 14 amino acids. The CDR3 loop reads CASSLWGRPYEQYF. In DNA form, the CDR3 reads TGTGCCAGCAGTTTATGGGGCAGACCCTACGAGCAGTACTTC.

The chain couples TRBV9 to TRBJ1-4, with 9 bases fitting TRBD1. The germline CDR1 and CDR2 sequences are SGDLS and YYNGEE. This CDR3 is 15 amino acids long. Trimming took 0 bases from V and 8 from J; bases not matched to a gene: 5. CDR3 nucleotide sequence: TGTGCCAGCAGCGTAGGAATGGGACAGGGAGAAAAACTGTTTTTT. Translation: CASSVGMGQGEKLFF.

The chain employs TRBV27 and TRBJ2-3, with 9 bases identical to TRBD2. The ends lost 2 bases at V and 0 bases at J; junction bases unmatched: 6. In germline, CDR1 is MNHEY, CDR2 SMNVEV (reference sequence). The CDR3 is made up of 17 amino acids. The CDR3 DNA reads TGTGCCAGCAGTTTAGTAGCGGGGGCTTCTAGCACAGATACGCAGTATTTT. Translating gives CASSLVAGASSTDTQYF.

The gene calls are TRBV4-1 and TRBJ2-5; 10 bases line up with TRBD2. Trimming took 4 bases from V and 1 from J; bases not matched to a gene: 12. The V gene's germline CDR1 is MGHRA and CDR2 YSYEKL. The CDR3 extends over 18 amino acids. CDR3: CASSRGTVGLAAQETQYF. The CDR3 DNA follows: TGCGCCAGCAGCCGAGGAACTGTAGGACTAGCGGCCCAAGAGACCCAGTACTTC.

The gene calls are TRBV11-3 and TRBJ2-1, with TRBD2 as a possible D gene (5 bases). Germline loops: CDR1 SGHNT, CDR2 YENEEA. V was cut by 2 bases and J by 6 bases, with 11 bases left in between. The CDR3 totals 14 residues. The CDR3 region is CASSLRTASNEQFF. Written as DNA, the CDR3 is TGTGCCAGCAGCTTAAGGACTGCCTCCAATGAGCAGTTCTTC.

The CDR3 is CATSGDRVRQPQHF. The CDR3 coding sequence is TGTGCCACCAGCGGGGACAGGGTAAGACAGCCCCAGCATTTT. The rearrangement links TRBV15 to TRBJ1-5; 9 bases are shared with TRBD1. The CDR3 has 14 amino acids. Germline V lookup: CDR1 LNHNV, CDR2 YYDKDF (reference sequence). The ends lost 5 bases at V and 7 bases at J; junction bases unmatched: 6.

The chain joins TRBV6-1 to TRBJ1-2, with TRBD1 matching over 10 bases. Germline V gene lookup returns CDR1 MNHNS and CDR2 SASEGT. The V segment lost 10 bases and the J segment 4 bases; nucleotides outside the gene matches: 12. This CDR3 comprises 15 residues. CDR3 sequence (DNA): TGTGCCATCGGCCGGGACAGGGGCCCCTTCTATGGCTACACCTTC. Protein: CAIGRDRGPFYGYTF.

CDR3 in DNA: TGTGCCAGTAGTATTTCTAGCAGCACAGATACGCAGTATTTT. Translated: CASSISSSTDTQYF. The chain is built from TRBV19 and TRBJ2-3; weak D call: TRBD2 (5 bases). V lost 3 bases to trimming and J lost 0 bases, with 7 bases between them. The CDR3 totals 14 residues. Germline lookup yields CDR1 LNHDA and CDR2 SQIVND (reference sequence).